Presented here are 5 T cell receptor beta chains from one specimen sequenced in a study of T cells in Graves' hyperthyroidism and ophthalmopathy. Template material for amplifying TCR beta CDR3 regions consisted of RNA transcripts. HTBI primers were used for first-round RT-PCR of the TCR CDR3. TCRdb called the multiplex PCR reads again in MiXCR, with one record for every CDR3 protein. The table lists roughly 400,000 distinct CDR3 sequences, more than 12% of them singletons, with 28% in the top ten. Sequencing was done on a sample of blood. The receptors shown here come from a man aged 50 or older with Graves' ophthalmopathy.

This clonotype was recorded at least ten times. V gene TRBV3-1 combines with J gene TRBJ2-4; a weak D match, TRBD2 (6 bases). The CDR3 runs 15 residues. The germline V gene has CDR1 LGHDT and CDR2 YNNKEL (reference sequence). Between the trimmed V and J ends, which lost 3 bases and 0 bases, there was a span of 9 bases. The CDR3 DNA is TGTGCCAGCAGCCATCCGGGAGTAGCCAAAAACATTCAGTACTTC. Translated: CASSHPGVAKNIQYF.

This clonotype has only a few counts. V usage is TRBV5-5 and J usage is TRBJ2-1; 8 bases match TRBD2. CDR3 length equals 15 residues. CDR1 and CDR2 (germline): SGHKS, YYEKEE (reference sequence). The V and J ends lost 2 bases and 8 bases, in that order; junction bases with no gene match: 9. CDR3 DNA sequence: TGTGCCAGCAGCTTATCGGGAGGGTCTTACGATGAGCAGTTCTTC. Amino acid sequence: CASSLSGGSYDEQFF.

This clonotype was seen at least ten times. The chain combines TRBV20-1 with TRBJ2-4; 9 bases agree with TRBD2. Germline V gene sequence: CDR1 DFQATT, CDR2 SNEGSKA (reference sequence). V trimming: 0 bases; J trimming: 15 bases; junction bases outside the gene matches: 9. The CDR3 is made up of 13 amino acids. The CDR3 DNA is TGCAGTGCTAGAGATAAGCGGGGGGCCTGGGGGTACTTC. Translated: CSARDKRGAWGYF.

The CDR3 is CSARPSGSGETQYF. CDR3 in DNA: TGCAGTGCTAGACCTAGCGGGAGTGGAGAGACCCAGTACTTC. The chain combines TRBV20-1 with TRBJ2-5; TRBD2 aligns across 10 bases. This CDR3 spans 14 amino acids. V lost 2 bases to trimming and J lost 4 bases; unmatched junction nucleotides: 4. CDR1 and CDR2 (germline): DFQATT, SNEGSKA (reference sequence).

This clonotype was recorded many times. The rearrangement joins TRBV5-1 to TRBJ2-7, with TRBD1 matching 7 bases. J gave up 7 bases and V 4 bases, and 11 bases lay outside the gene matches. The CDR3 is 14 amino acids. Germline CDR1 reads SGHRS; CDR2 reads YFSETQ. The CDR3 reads CASSRGQVPEEQYF. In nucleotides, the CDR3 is TGCGCCAGCAGCCGAGGACAGGTCCCGGAGGAGCAGTACTTC.